This TCR beta chain originates from a study of T cell changes during pregnancy in multiple sclerosis. TCRdb's table, derived via immunoSEQ multiplex PCR, lists solely in-frame clones and lacks some. The sample has fewer than 90,000 clones; 85% to 95% are singletons. The CDR3 totals 14 residues. The rearrangement links TRBV21-1 to TRBJ2-7; TRBD2 is taken as the D call from the table, unchecked against the DNA. TRBV21-1 is a recognized pseudogene. The receptor was isolated from a female donor in good health, enrolled as a control in a pregnancy study. Sequencing was performed on peripheral blood, taken after pregnancy. The CDR3 nucleotides read TGTGCCAGCAGCAAAGGAGGCGGGAAGGACGAGCAGTACTTC. It encodes CASSKGGGKDEQYF.